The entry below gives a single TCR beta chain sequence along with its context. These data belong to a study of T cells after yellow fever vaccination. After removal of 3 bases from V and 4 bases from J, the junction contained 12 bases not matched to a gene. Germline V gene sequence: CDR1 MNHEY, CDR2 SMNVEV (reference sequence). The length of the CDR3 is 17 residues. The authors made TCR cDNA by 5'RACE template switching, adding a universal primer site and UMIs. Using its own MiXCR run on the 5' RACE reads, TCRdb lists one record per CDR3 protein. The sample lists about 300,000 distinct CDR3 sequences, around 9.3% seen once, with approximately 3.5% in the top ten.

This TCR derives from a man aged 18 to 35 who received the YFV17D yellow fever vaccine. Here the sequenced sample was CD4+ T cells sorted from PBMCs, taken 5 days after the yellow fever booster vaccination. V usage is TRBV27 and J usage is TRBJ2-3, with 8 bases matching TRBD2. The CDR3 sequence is CASSFWGGSGESDTQYF. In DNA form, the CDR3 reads TGTGCCAGCAGTTTTTGGGGGGGTAGCGGGGAGTCAGATACGCAGTATTTT.